The clone carrying this T cell receptor gamma chain was detected a few times. No antigen is known for it. These data belong to a study of Vδ1+ human thymocytes. Whole-study findings and limits: Unexpected Vdelta2 sequences could cause misinterpretation of bulk repertoire data. In the thymus, TRG and TRD repertoires looked highly polyclonal with Gaussian CDR3 lengths.

The V segment lost 6 bases and the J segment 9 bases; nucleotides outside the gene matches: 2. The germline CDR1 and CDR2 sequences are EGSNGY and YDSYNSKV. The CDR3 spans 9 residues. Sequences come from RNA converted to cDNA by reverse transcription. Pooled V-gene forward primers with one constant-region reverse primer generated the CDR3 amplicons by multiplex PCR. TCRdb re-called the multiplex PCR reads via CATT. The sample includes 36,000 or so gamma-chain clones, 20% of them seen just once. The sample was Vdelta1+ gamma-delta thymocytes from the thymus. The subset was: FACS-sorted CD3+ TCRalphabeta- TCRVdelta1+ TCRVdelta2- thymocytes. The sequence derives from a girl under three years old who had congenital heart surgery. The rearrangement uses TRGV2 and TRGJ1 or TRGJ2. The CDR3 region is CATWCKKLF. CDR3 nucleotide sequence: TGTGCCACCTGGTGTAAGAAACTCTTT.